The 13 T cell receptor beta chains listed next were all sequenced from one sample in a study of blood T cell repertoires in COVID-19. Method: immunoSEQ multiplex PCR; TCRdb's copy keeps in-frame clones and lacks some. This sample has approximately 220,000 clones, with nearly 90% found just once. Material: PBMCs or T cells enriched from blood (not recorded which). Receptors were obtained from a man aged 25 to 45 who had been exposed to COVID-19.

This chain links TRBV10-3 with TRBJ2-3; weak D call: TRBD1 (5 bases). In germline, CDR1 is ENHRY, CDR2 SYGVKD. The CDR3 sequence is 14 residues long. The V end was cut by 4 bases, the J end by 2 bases, with 10 bases between. The DNA of the CDR3 is TGTGCCATCAGTGTGGTCAGGGACACAGATACGCAGTATTTT. Translated, it gives CAISVVRDTDTQYF.

The rearrangement uses TRBV6-2 or TRBV6-3 and TRBJ1-6; TRBD1 aligns across 11 bases. In germline, CDR1 is MNHEY, CDR2 SVGEGT. The CDR3 sequence is 15 residues long. J was trimmed by 10 bases and V by 2 bases; bases with no gene match: 4. This CDR3 is CASSYGTGGQSPLHF. CDR3 DNA sequence: TGTGCCAGCAGTTACGGGACAGGGGGACAGTCACCCCTCCACTTT.

J is TRBJ2-1 and V is TRBV14, with 8 bases identical to TRBD1. After removal of 4 bases from V and 2 bases from J, the junction contained 10 bases not matched to a gene. The germline V gene encodes CDR1 SGHDN and CDR2 FVKESK. This CDR3 comprises 17 residues. The CDR3 region is CASSRNRGRGPYNEQFF. The DNA of the CDR3 is TGTGCCAGCAGCCGCAACCGGGGCAGGGGGCCCTACAATGAGCAGTTCTTC.

In this sample, this clone turned up once. A read error is likely, as this CDR3 ends without the conserved phenylalanine or tryptophan. The chain couples TRBV4-3 to TRBJ1-2; D not certain. The V end lost 4 bases, the J end lost 3 bases, and 15 bases lay between the germline ends. Germline values: CDR1 LGHNA, CDR2 YSLEER. The CDR3 is 15 amino acids. The DNA for the CDR3 is TGCGCCAGCAGCCTCGACCACCGGGAGGACTATGGCTACACCCTC. The encoded protein is CASSLDHREDYGYTL.

The CDR3 DNA is TGCGCCAGCAGCCAAACCCGGAGGGCCTCGGGAGGCTACACCTTC. This codes for CASSQTRRASGGYTF. The rearrangement joins TRBV4-3 to TRBJ1-2; D gene uncertain. Germline CDR1 and CDR2: LGHNA and YSLEER. The CDR3 covers 15 residues. V lost 2 bases and J 8 bases, leaving 18 bases between the germline ends.

The gene calls are TRBV4-3 and TRBJ1-2; 9 bases match TRBD1. V lost 1 base and J lost 7; bases outside the gene matches: 10. From germline, CDR1 is LGHNA and CDR2 YSLEER. The CDR3 has 16 amino acids. The CDR3 reads CASSQVLRQGESGYTF. CDR3 in DNA: TGCGCCAGCAGCCAAGTACTTAGACAGGGGGAATCTGGCTACACCTTC.

The chain recombines TRBV24-1 with TRBJ1-1, with D perhaps TRBD1 (5 bases). The CDR3 has 11 residues. The germline V gene has CDR1 KGHDR and CDR2 SFDVKD. Trimming removed 7 bases at V and 5 bases at J, with 7 bases between. CDR3 region: CATRGETEAFF. The CDR3 DNA is TGTGCCACCAGAGGGGAAACTGAAGCTTTCTTT.

The V gene is TRBV7-6, the J gene TRBJ1-1; D uncertain. Germline values: CDR1 SGHVS, CDR2 FNYEAQ. This CDR3 is 13 amino acids long. With 5 bases removed from V and 1 base from J, the gap between germline ends came to 8 bases. The CDR3, as DNA: TGTGCCAGCAGCCCCTACAGGAACACTGAAGCTTTCTTT. Its protein is CASSPYRNTEAFF.

This sequence joins TRBV6-1 and TRBJ2-7; D is perhaps TRBD1 (5 bases). The CDR3 length is 12 residues. V was clipped by 3 bases and J by 11 bases, with 14 bases between them. Germline CDR1 MNHNS, CDR2 SASEGT. CDR3 amino acids: CASSEATAQKYF. CDR3 coding DNA: TGTGCCAGCAGTGAGGCGACAGCCCAGAAGTACTTC.

The rearrangement uses TRBV18 and TRBJ1-1; D is undetermined. The CDR3 runs 13 residues. Trimming cost V 6 bases and J 3 bases, with 11 bases left between them. Germline V CDR1 and CDR2: KGHSH, LQKENI. The CDR3 sequence: CASSPREDTEAFF. CDR3 in DNA: TGTGCCAGCTCCCCTAGGGAGGACACTGAAGCTTTCTTT.

The gene calls are TRBV19 and TRBJ1-5; D is ambiguous. Germline-derived CDR1 and CDR2 are LNHDA and SQIVND (reference sequence). V shed 5 bases and J shed 9 bases, with 11 bases lying between them. The CDR3 loop spans 12 amino acids. The DNA of the CDR3 is TGTGCCAGTAGTTACGGGTCGTGGCCCCAGCATTTT. Translation gives CASSYGSWPQHF. Supplemented by reference TRBV19 and TRBJ1-5, the full variable domain reads DGGITQSPKYLFRKEGQNVTLSCEQNLNHDAMYWYRQDPGQGLRLIYYSQIVNDFQKGDIAEGYSVSREKKESFPLTVTSAQKNPTAFYLCASSYGSWPQHFGDGTRLSIL.

V usage is TRBV7-6 and J usage is TRBJ2-1, with 11 bases fitting TRBD2. The CDR3 totals 17 residues. J was trimmed by 6 bases and V by 5 bases; bases with no gene match: 12. Germline-derived CDR1 and CDR2 are SGHVS and FNYEAQ. CDR3 sequence: CASSRYPSSGGFNEQFF. In DNA, the CDR3 is TGTGCCAGCAGCCGATACCCCTCTAGCGGGGGGTTCAATGAGCAGTTCTTC.

The CDR3: CASRERQGGDEQFF. The CDR3 DNA reads as TGTGCCAGCAGAGAGCGACAGGGGGGCGATGAGCAGTTCTTC. The chain has TRBV3-1 (or the pseudogene TRBV3-2) and TRBJ2-1; 9 bases are shared with TRBD1. The V gene end was trimmed by 6 bases and the J gene end by 8 bases; junction bases not matched to a gene: 8. This CDR3 has 14 amino acids. Germline loops: CDR1 LGHDT, CDR2 YNNKEL (reference sequence).